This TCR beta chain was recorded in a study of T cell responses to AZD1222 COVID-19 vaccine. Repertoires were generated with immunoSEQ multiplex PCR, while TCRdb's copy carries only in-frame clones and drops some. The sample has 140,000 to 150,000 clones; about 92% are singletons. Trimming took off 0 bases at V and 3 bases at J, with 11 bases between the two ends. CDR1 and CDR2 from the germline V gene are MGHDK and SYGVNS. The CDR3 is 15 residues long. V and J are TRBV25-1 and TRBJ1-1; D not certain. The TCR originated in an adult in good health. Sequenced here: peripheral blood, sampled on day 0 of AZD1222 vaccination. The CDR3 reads CASSEYPGTYTEAFF. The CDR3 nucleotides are TGTGCCAGCAGTGAATATCCAGGAACTTACACTGAAGCTTTCTTT. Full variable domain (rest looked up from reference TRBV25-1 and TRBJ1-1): EADIYQTPRYLVIGTGKKITLECSQTMGHDKMYWYQQDPGMELHLIHYSYGVNSTEKGDLSSESTVSRIRTEHFPLTLESARPSHTSQYLCASSEYPGTYTEAFFGQGTRLTVV.